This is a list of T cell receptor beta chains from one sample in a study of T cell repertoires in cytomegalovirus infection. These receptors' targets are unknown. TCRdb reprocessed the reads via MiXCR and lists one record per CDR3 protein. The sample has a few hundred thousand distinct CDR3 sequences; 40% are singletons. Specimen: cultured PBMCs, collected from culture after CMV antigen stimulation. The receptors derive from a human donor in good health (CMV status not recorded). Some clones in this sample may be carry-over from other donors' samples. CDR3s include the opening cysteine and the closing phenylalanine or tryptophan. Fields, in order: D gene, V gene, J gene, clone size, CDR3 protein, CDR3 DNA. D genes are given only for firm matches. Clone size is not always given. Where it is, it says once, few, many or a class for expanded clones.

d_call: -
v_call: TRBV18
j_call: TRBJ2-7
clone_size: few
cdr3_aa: CASSFNLGEQYF
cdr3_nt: TGTGCCAGCTCATTTAATTTAGGGGAGCAGTACTTC

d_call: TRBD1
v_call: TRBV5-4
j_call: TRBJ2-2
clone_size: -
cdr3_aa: CASSLKGAAGELFF
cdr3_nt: TGTGCCAGCAGCTTGAAGGGGGCGGCCGGGGAGCTGTTTTTT

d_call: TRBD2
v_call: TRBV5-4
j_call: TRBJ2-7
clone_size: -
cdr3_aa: CASSLGLAGVDSYEQYF
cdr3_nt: TGTGCCAGCAGCTTGGGACTAGCGGGAGTCGACTCCTACGAGCAGTACTTC

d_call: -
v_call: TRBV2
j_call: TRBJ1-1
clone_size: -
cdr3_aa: CASSDGQWDTEAFF
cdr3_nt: TGTGCCAGCAGTGACGGACAGTGGGACACTGAAGCTTTCTTT

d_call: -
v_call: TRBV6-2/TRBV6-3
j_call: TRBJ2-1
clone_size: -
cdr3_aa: CASSQGQGLPSNEQFF
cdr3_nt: TGTGCCAGCAGTCAAGGACAGGGACTACCTTCTAATGAGCAGTTCTTC

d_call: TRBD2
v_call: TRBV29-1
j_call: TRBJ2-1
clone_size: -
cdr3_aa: CSVQPSGGNEQFF
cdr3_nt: TGCAGCGTTCAGCCTAGCGGAGGCAATGAGCAGTTCTTC

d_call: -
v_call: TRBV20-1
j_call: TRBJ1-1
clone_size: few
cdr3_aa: CSARPPGLGNAEAFF
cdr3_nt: TGCAGTGCTAGACCACCGGGACTAGGGAACGCTGAAGCTTTCTTT

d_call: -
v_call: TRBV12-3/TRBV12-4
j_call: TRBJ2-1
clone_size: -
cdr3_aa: CASSPSRGRYNEQFF
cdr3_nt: TGTGCCAGCAGTCCCTCCAGAGGGAGGTACAATGAGCAGTTCTTC

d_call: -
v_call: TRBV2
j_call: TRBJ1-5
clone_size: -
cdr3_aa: CASTGPSNQPQHF
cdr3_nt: TGTGCCAGCACCGGACCTAGCAATCAGCCCCAGCATTTT

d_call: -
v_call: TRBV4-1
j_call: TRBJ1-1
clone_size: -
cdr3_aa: CASSQGSVVNTEAFF
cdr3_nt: TGCGCCAGCAGCCAAGGGTCGGTTGTGAACACTGAAGCTTTCTTT

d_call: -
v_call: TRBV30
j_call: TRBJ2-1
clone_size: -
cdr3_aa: CAWKPSSYNEQFF
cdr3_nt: TGTGCCTGGAAGCCAAGTTCCTACAATGAGCAGTTCTTC

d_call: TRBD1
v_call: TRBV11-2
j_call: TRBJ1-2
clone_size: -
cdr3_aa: CASSPRQGPNYGYTF
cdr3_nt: TGTGCCAGCAGCCCCCGACAGGGGCCCAACTATGGCTACACCTTC

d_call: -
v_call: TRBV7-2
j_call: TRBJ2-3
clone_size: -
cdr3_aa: CASLPGTDTQYF
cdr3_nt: TGTGCCAGCCTCCCGGGCACAGATACGCAGTATTTT

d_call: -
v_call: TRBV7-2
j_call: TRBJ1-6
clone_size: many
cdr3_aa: CASSLSGVVNSPLHF
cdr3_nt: TGTGCCAGCAGTTTGTCAGGGGTCGTTAATTCACCCCTCCACTTT

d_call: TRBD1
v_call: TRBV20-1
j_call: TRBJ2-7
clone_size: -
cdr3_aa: CSARDRRTGDSFEQYF
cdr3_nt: TGCAGTGCTAGAGATCGACGGACAGGGGACTCCTTCGAGCAGTACTTC

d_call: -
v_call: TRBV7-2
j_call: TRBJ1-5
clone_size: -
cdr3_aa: CASSFEGARPQHF
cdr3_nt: TGTGCCAGCAGCTTCGAAGGGGCTAGGCCCCAGCATTTT

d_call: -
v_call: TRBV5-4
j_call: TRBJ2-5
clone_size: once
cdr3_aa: CASSSPLIASETQYF
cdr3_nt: TGTGCCAGCAGCTCGCCTCTTATTGCTTCGGAGACCCAGTACTTC

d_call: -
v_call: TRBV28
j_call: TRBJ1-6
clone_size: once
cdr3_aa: CASNTPLRESSYNSPLHF
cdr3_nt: TGTGCCAGCAACACGCCGCTCAGGGAGAGCTCCTATAATTCACCCCTCCACTTT

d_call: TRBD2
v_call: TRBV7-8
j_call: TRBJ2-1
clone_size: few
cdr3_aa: CASSLASGSLDEQFF
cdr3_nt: TGTGCCAGCAGCTTAGCTAGCGGGAGTTTGGATGAGCAGTTCTTC

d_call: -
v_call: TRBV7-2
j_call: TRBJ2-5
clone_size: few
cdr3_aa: CASSSTWAAGGAQYF
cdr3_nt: TGTGCCAGCAGCTCGACTTGGGCAGCCGGAGGTGCCCAGTACTTC

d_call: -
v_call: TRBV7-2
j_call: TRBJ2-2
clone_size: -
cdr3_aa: CASTTTGELFF
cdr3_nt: TGTGCCAGCACCACAACCGGGGAGCTGTTTTTT

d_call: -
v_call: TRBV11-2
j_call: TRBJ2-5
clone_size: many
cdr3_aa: CASSSRTGGETQYF
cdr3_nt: TGTGCCAGCAGCTCGAGAACCGGTGGGGAGACCCAGTACTTC

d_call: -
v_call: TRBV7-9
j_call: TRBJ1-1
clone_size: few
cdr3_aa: CASSLEDGRRTEAFF
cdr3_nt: TGTGCCAGCAGCTTAGAGGACGGCCGGCGCACTGAAGCTTTCTTT

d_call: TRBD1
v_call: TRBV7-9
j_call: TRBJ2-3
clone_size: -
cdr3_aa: CASSFRGLDTQYF
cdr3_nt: TGTGCCAGCAGCTTCAGGGGGCTAGATACGCAGTATTTT

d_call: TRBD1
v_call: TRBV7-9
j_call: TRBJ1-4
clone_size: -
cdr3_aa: CASSPRTGINEKLFF
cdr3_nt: TGTGCCAGCAGCCCCCGGACAGGGATAAACGAAAAACTGTTTTTT

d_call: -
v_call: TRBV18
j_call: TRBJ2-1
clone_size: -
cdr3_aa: CASTQNDPEQFF
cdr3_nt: TGTGCCAGCACCCAGAATGACCCAGAGCAGTTCTTC

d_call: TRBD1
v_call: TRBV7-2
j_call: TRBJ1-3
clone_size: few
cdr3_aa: CASSAPVQPGQAGNTIYF
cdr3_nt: TGTGCCAGCAGCGCCCCGGTCCAGCCGGGACAGGCTGGAAACACCATATATTTT

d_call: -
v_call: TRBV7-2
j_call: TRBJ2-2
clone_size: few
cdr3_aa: CASSLRGKGTGELFF
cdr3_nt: TGTGCCAGCAGCTTAAGGGGCAAGGGTACCGGGGAGCTGTTTTTT

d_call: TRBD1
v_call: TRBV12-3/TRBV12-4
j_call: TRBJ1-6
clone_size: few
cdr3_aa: CASSWGTGGNSPLHF
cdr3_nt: TGTGCCAGCAGTTGGGGGACAGGGGGTAATTCACCCCTCCACTTT

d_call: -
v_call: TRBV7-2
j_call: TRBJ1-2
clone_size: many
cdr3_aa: CASSSAGTRGYTF
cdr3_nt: TGTGCCAGCAGCTCCGCCGGGACCCGAGGTTACACCTTC

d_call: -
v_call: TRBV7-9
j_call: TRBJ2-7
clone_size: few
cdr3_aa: CASSLVGKTYEQYF
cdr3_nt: TGTGCCAGCAGCTTAGTTGGGAAGACCTACGAGCAGTACTTC

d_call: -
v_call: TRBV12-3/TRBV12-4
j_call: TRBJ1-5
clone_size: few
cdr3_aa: CASSSLRGGSQPQHF
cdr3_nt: TGTGCCAGCAGTTCTTTACGGGGGGGCAGCCAGCCCCAGCATTTT

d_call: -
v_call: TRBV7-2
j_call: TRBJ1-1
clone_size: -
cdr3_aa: CASMPGGSNTEAFF
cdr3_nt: TGTGCCAGCATGCCGGGGGGCTCAAACACTGAAGCTTTCTTT

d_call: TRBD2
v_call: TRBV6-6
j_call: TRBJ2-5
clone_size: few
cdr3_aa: CASSHGLAGLTKETQYF
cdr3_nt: TGTGCCAGCAGTCACGGACTAGCTGGGTTAACCAAAGAGACCCAGTACTTC

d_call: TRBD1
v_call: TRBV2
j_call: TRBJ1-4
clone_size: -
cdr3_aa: CASSPDRLGKKLFF
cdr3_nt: TGTGCCAGCAGTCCGGACAGGTTGGGGAAAAAACTGTTTTTT

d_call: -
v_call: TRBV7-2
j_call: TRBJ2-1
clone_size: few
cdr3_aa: CASSLGTPRTDEQFF
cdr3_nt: TGTGCCAGCAGCTTAGGGACTCCAAGGACCGATGAGCAGTTCTTC

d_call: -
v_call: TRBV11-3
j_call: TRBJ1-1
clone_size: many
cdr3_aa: CASSGDGMNTEAFF
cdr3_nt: TGTGCCAGCAGCGGGGACGGCATGAACACTGAAGCTTTCTTT

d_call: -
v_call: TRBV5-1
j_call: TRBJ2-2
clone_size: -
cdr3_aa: CASSFYGGASTGELFF
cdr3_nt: TGCGCCAGCAGCTTCTACGGGGGCGCCAGCACCGGGGAGCTGTTTTTT

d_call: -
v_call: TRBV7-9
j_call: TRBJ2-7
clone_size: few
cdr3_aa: CASSPLVGRGGEQYF
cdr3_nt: TGTGCCAGCAGCCCCCTGGTGGGCCGGGGAGGCGAGCAGTACTTC

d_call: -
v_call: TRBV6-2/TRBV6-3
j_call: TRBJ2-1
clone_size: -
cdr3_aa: CASSSSAATYNEQFF
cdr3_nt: TGTGCCAGCAGTTCCTCCGCGGCTACATACAATGAGCAGTTCTTC

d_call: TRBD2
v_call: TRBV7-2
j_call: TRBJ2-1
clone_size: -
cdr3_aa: CASRSSGGSSYNEQFF
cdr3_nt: TGTGCCAGCAGATCGAGCGGGGGAAGCTCCTACAATGAGCAGTTCTTC

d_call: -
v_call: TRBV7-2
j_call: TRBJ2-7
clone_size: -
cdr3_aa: CASSLMAQEGYEQYF
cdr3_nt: TGTGCCAGCAGCTTGATGGCCCAGGAGGGCTACGAGCAGTACTTC